A single sample gave rise to the 5 T cell receptor beta chains below, sequenced in a study of identical twins. In TCRdb, the 5' RACE reads were re-called with MiXCR into one record per CDR3 protein. The sample lists about 220,000 distinct CDR3 sequences; 7% to 8.5% were seen once. The data were also submitted as part of a second study, on yellow fever vaccine responses in identical twins.

Sequenced: CD8+ T cells sorted from blood. All receptors derive from a woman aged 18-30 years in good health.

Concerning this clonotype: A read error is possible here, since a much larger clone lies one base away. The V call is TRBV2, the J call TRBJ2-1, with TRBD2 matching 13 bases. Germline values: CDR1 SNHLY, CDR2 FYNNEI. The CDR3 runs to 17 residues. This chain's CDR3 is CAISPTSGGAPYNEQFF. The CDR3 nucleotides read TGTGCCATCAGTCCCACTAGCGGGGGGGCCCCCTACAATGAGCAGTTCTTC.

This clonotype occurred many times. The J gene is TRBJ2-7, the V gene TRBV20-1, with 8 bases lining up with TRBD1. Trimming at V came to 6 bases and at J to 0 bases, leaving 7 bases not matched to a gene. Germline-derived CDR1 and CDR2 are DFQATT and SNEGSKA (reference sequence). This CDR3 is built from 14 residues. CDR3 DNA sequence: TGCAGTGCACGGGACAGGACCAGCTCCTACGAGCAGTACGTC. This translates into CSARDRTSSYEQYV.

The CDR3 nucleotides are TGTGCCAGCAGATCCCCCGCCGGGACTAGCGAAAACAATGAGCAGTTCTTC. This codes for CASRSPAGTSENNEQFF. This rearrangement joins TRBV7-9 to TRBJ2-1, with 10 bases aligning to TRBD2. There are 17 residues in the CDR3. V lost 6 bases and J lost 5; bases outside the gene matches: 13. Looked up from germline, CDR1 is SEHNR and CDR2 is FQNEAQ (reference sequence).

This clonotype was seen just once. The V gene is TRBV7-9, the J gene TRBJ1-2; TRBD1 might be the D (5 bases). Germline CDR1 reads SEHNR; CDR2 reads FQNEAQ (reference sequence). Trimming removed 5 bases from V and 2 bases from J, with 21 bases in between. This CDR3 has 17 residues. The CDR3 bases are TGTGCCAGCAGCCCCGGGACGGAGAGTTCAAGGAACTATGGCTACACCTTC. Encoded protein: CASSPGTESSRNYGYTF.

On this clonotype itself: No conserved phenylalanine or tryptophan is present at the end of the CDR3, so a read error is the likely explanation. This chain links TRBV15 with TRBJ2-2; D is unclear. V lost 3 bases to trimming and J lost 5 bases, with 10 bases between them. Germline values: CDR1 LNHNV, CDR2 YYDKDF (reference sequence). CDR3 size: 14 residues. In DNA, the CDR3 is TGTGCCACCAGCAGGGAAGGCCTGACCGGGGAGCTGTTTTTA. Its translation: CATSREGLTGELFL.